One T cell receptor beta chain is described in this entry. This sample is part of a study of blood T cell repertoires in COVID-19. The CDR3 length is 15 residues. The germline V and J ends were trimmed by 0 bases and 1 base, with 9 bases remaining between them. Germline-derived CDR1 and CDR2 are LGHNA and YNFKEQ. Sequencing used immunoSEQ multiplex PCR; TCRdb keeps in-frame clones, though not all of them. The data show about 110,000 clones, 85% seen once. The gene calls are TRBV4-2 and TRBJ2-5, with D unclear. This TCR was recovered from a human donor in a cohort sampled during active COVID-19. Source material: peripheral blood. CDR3 residues: CASSQDRLPQETQYF. In nucleotides, the CDR3 is TGTGCCAGCAGCCAAGACAGGTTGCCCCAAGAGACCCAGTACTTC.